The present entry profiles one T cell receptor (beta chain) with its context. In its sample, this clonotype was seen many times. No cognate antigen has been identified for it. No base qualities exist here, and no much larger clone lies one base off it. These data originate in a study of T-cell reconstitution after alpha-beta-depleted transplantation in children (dated by TCRdb to about 2016). With regard to the full study: Using TCR repertoire profiling, the study quantitatively followed how T-cell immune reconstitution unfolded in children after TCRalphabeta/CD19-depleted allogeneic hematopoietic cell transplantation.

The method was PCR. The sequencer was an Illumina HiSeq 2500. To normalize quantification of the TCRbeta repertoire, the TCR libraries were built with molecular barcoding that relied on unique molecular identifiers. The public reads were quality trimmed at Q25 with fastp and then assembled into clones with MiXCR by TCRdb, keeping productive beta chains. Each CDR3 protein appears once, grouped with its most common genes and DNA. The sample contains hundreds of thousands of distinct CDR3 sequences, about an eighth of them found a single time. Roughly 0.84% of the sample goes to the ten largest clones. This specimen's treatment or condition label, per the study, means: allogeneic hematopoietic cell transplantation with graft depleted of TCRalphabeta T cells and CD19 B cells. The children who served as transplant recipients had been given grafts of TCRalphabeta/CD19-depleted allogeneic hematopoietic cells.

Trimming leaves V shorter by 4 bases and J shorter by 5 bases, with the junction holding 7 bases beyond the gene matches. CDR1 and CDR2 are read off the germline V gene (reference sequence) as DFQATT and SNEGSKA. The CDR3 spans 14 residues, from the cysteine through the phenylalanine. This entry keeps only the CDR3 DNA: 42 bases, framed from base 1. The study at large found these results: The high TCRbeta diversity at day 60 in some patients was ascribed to recipient T cells and intrathymic progenitors that had survived conditioning. Over subsequent months, a decline in hyperexpanded clone frequencies was noted, and after one year, T-cell counts and TCRbeta diversity were mostly ascribed to newly produced T cells. Apparently early alphabetaT-cell count recovery about two months after transplant reportedly relied on only several hundred rapidly expanded clones derived from non-depleted graft cells.

This receptor was identified in a girl aged 2 to 10 with congenital amegakaryocytic thrombocytopenia, due to receive a stem cell transplant. The V gene is TRBV20-1 and the J gene is TRBJ2-2, and 7 bases in between align with TRBD1. This sample comprised PBMCs, obtained before TCRalphabeta/CD19-depleted stem cell transplant. The CDR3 region has the sequence CSANRDRDTGELFF. The DNA is TGCAGTGCTAACCGGGACAGAGATACCGGGGAGCTGTTTTTT.